A selection of T cell receptor beta chains follows, all from one sample in a study of T-cell reconstitution after alpha-beta-depleted transplantation in children. In TCRdb, the PCR reads were re-called with MiXCR into one record per CDR3 protein. Of some 520,000 distinct CDR3 sequences in the sample, approximately 30% were seen once. The sequences come from PBMCs from the stem cell graft donor, collected from the stem cell graft. These TCRs come from a human donor who donated a stem cell graft to a child with aplastic anemia. The CDR3 runs from the conserved cysteine through the conserved F or W. D genes are given only for firm matches. Some rows have no size entry. The others give once, few or many, or a class for an expanded clone.

J	length	D	size	V	CDR3	DNA
TRBJ2-3	12	-	few	TRBV29-1	CSAREGADTQYF	TGCAGCGCCAGGGAGGGGGCAGATACGCAGTATTTT
TRBJ2-1	17	-	few	TRBV7-6	CASSLASGLSSYNEQFF	TGTGCCAGCAGCTTAGCGTCCGGACTGAGCTCCTACAATGAGCAGTTCTTC
TRBJ1-5	15	TRBD1	-	TRBV15	CATSRGQGANQPQHF	TGTGCCACCAGCAGAGGACAGGGGGCTAATCAGCCCCAGCATTTT
TRBJ2-4	14	-	few	TRBV5-1	CASSRWAGGGIQYF	TGCGCCAGCAGCCGGTGGGCAGGGGGAGGCATTCAGTACTTC
TRBJ2-1	16	TRBD2	-	TRBV9	CASSVGLAGINNEQFF	TGTGCCAGCAGCGTAGGACTAGCGGGGATCAACAATGAGCAGTTCTTC
TRBJ2-7	13	-	-	TRBV6-6	CASSPRDLYEQYF	TGTGCCAGCAGTCCCCGGGACCTCTACGAGCAGTACTTC
TRBJ2-3	13	-	-	TRBV5-6	CASSVYGVDTQYF	TGTGCCAGCAGCGTGTATGGAGTAGATACGCAGTATTTT
TRBJ2-1	11	-	few	TRBV20-1	CSASDPDEQFF	TGCAGTGCTAGCGATCCAGATGAGCAGTTCTTC
TRBJ2-3	11	-	-	TRBV20-1	CSARPNGTQYF	TGCAGTGCTAGGCCTAATGGTACGCAGTATTTT
TRBJ2-3	15	-	-	TRBV20-1	CSAPNGGGSTDTQYF	TGCAGTGCCCCCAACGGGGGCGGGAGCACAGATACGCAGTATTTT
TRBJ1-2	14	TRBD1	-	TRBV12-3/TRBV12-4	CASSRQGTNYGYTF	TGTGCCAGCAGCAGACAGGGAACCAACTATGGCTACACCTTC